This T cell receptor beta chain was observed in a study of T cell responses to AZD1222 COVID-19 vaccine. Libraries were prepared by immunoSEQ multiplex PCR; TCRdb keeps only in-frame clonotypes and omits some of them. The sample contains about 170,000 clones, around 87% of which appear only once. The CDR3 loop spans 17 amino acids. CDR1 is MNHNS, CDR2 SASEGT, per germline. Unmatched junction bases numbered 12, after V lost 4 bases and J lost 3 bases. This sequence joins TRBV6-1 and TRBJ1-2; 9 bases agree with TRBD1. The source was peripheral blood, collected on day 0 of AZD1222 vaccination. The sequence derives from an adult in good health. The CDR3 bases are TGTGCCAGCAGTGGGACAGGGGTCCCCGAAGCTTACTATGGCTACACCTTC. Protein sequence: CASSGTGVPEAYYGYTF.